This T cell receptor (beta chain) came from a study of CD8+ T cells in alopecia areata. Across the whole study: Among treated patients, oral tofacitinib was administered at 5 to 10 mg twice daily. Study findings and constraints: Clonality in lesional scalp, especially alopecia totalis/universalis, exceeded that of normal scalp. Normal-skin resident alphabeta T cells also appear among scalp sample sequences.

The germline gives CDR1 MGHDK, CDR2 SYGVNS. The junction had 5 bases not matched to a gene; V was cut back by 6 bases and J by 4 bases. The CDR3 contains 13 residues. Isolated RNA was reverse transcribed into cDNA used as the sequencing template. Clones were sequenced by immunoSEQ multiplex PCR, and TCRdb holds only the in-frame ones, with some missing. The top ten clones hold approximately 19% of a sample with 150,000 to 180,000 clones, 45% to 60% of them seen once. Researchers picked out CD4+ and CD8+ T cells from PBMCs by sorting. In regard to this clone: The antigen is unknown.

The rearrangement uses TRBV25-1 and TRBJ2-5, with 7 bases lining up with TRBD1. The sequence was collected from a human donor with alopecia areata. The sequencing here drew on CD8+ T cells sorted from blood, taken at week 0. Written as DNA, the CDR3 is TGTGCCAGCAGCGACAGGGATGGAGAGACCCAGTACTTC. Its protein is CASSDRDGETQYF. Complete variable domain (other parts from reference TRBV25-1 and TRBJ2-5): EADIYQTPRYLVIGTGKKITLECSQTMGHDKMYWYQQDPGMELHLIHYSYGVNSTEKGDLSSESTVSRIRTEHFPLTLESARPSHTSQYLCASSDRDGETQYFGPGTRLLVL.